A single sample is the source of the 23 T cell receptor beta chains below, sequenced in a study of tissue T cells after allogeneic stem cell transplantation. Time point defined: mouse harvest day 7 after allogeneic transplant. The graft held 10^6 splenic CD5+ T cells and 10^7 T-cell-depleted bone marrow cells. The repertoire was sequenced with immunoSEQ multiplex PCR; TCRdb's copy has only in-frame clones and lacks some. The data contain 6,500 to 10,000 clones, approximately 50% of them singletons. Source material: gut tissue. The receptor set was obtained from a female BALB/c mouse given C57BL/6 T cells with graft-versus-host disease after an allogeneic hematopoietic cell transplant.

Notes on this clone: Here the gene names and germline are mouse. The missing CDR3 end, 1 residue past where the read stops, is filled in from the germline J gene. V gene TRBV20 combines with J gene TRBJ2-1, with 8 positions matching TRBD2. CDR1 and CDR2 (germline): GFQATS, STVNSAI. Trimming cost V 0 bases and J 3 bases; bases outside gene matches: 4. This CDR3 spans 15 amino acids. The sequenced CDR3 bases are TGTGGTGCTAGGGATCGGGGGGGGCGCTATGCTGAGCAGTTC. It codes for CGARDRGGRYAEQF. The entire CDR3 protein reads CGARDRGGRYAEQFF.

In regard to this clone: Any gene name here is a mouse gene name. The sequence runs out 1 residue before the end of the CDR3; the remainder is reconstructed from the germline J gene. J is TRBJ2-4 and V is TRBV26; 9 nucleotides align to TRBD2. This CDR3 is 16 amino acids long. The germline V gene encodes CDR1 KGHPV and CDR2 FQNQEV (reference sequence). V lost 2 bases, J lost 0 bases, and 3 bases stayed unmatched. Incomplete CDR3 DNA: TGTGCCAGCAGTCTGGGGACTGGGTCTAGTCAAAACACCTTGTAC. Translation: CASSLGTGSSQNTLY. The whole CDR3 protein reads CASSLGTGSSQNTLYF.

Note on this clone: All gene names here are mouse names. The sequenced part of the CDR3 DNA is TGTGCCAGCAGCCAAGCCAAAAACACAGAAGTCTTC. This sequence encodes CASSQAKNTEVF. The entire CDR3 is CASSQAKNTEVFF. The chain has TRBV5 and TRBJ1-1; D unclear. Read sequence stops 1 residue before the CDR3 end, and the germline J gene provides the missing end. The V gene lost 1 base and the J gene lost 1 base, with 4 bases spanning the gap. There are 13 residues in the CDR3. Per germline, CDR1 LGHNA and CDR2 YNLKQL (reference sequence).

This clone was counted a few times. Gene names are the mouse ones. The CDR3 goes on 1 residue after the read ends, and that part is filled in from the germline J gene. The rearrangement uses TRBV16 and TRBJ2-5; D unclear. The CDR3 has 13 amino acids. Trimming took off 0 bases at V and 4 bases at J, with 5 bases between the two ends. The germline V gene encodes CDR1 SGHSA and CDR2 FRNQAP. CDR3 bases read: TGTGCAAGCAGCTTAGAGACAAAAGACACCCAGTAC. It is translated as CASSLETKDTQY. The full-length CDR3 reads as CASSLETKDTQYF.

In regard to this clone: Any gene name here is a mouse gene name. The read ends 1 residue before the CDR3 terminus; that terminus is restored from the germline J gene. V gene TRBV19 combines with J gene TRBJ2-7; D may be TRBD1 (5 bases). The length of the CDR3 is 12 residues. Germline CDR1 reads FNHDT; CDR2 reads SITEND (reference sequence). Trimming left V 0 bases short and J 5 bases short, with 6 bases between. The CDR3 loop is CASSIGGDEQYF. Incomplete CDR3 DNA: TGTGCCAGCAGTATAGGAGGGGATGAACAGTAC.

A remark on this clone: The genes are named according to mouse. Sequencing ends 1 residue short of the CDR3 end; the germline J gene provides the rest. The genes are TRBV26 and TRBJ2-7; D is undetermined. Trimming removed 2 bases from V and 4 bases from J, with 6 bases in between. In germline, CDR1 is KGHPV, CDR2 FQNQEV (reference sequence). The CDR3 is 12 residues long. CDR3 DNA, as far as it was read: TGTGCCAGCAGTCTGAGCGGTTATGAACAGTAC. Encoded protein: CASSLSGYEQY. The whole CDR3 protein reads CASSLSGYEQYF.

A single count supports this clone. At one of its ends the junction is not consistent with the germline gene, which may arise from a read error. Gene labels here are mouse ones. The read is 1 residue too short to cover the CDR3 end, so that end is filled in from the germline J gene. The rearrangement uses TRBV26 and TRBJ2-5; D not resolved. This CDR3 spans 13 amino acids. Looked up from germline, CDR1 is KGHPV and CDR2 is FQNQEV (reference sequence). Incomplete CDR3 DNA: TGTGCCAGCAGTCTGACTGAGGGAGACGCCCAGTAC. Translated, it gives CASSLTEGDAQY. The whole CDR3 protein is CASSLTEGDAQYF.

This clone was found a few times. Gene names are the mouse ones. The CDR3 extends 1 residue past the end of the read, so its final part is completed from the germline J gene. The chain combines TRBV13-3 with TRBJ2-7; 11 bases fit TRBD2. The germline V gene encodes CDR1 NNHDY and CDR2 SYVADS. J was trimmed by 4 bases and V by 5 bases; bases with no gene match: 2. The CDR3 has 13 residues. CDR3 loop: CASRDWGAYEQYF. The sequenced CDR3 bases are TGTGCCAGCAGGGACTGGGGGGCGTATGAACAGTAC.

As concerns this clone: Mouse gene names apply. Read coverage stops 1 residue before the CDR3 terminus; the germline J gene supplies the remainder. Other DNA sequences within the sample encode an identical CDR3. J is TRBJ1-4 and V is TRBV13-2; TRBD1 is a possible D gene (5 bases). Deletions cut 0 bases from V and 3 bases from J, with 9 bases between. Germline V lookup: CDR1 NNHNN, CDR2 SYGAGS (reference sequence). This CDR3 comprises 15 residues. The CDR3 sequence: CASGDAPGPNERLFF. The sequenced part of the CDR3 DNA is TGTGCCAGCGGTGATGCCCCAGGGCCCAACGAAAGATTATTT.

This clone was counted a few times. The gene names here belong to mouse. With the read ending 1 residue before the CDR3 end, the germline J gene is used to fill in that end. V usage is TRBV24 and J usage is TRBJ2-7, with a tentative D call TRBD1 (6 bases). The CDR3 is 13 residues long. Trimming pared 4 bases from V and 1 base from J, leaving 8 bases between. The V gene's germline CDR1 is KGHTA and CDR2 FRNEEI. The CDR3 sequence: CASSPGQSYEQYF. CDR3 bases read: TGTGCCAGCAGTCCGGGACAATCCTATGAACAGTAC.

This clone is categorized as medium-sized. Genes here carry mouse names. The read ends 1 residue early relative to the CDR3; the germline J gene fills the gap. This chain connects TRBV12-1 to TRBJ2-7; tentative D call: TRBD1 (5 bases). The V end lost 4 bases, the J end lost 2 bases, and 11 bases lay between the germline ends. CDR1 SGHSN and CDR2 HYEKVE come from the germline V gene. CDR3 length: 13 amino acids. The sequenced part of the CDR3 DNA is TGTGCCAGCTCCTACGGACAAACCTATGAACAGTAC. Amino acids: CASSYGQTYEQY. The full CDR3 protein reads CASSYGQTYEQYF.

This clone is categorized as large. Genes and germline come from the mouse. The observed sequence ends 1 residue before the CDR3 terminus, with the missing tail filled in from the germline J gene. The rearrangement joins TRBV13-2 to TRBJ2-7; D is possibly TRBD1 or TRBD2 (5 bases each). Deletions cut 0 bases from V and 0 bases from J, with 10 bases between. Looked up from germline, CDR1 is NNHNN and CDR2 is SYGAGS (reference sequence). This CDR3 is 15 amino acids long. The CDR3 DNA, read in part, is TGTGCCAGCGGTGATGCGGGGGTGAGCTCCTATGAACAGTAC. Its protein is CASGDAGVSSYEQY. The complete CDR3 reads CASGDAGVSSYEQYF.

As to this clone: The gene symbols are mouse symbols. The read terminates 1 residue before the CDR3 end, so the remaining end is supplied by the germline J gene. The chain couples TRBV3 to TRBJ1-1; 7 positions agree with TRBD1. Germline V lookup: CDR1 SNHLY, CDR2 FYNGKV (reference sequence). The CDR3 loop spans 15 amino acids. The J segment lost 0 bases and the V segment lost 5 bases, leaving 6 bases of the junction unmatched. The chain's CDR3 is CASSPPGQTNTEVFF. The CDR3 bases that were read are TGTGCCAGCAGCCCGCCGGGACAGACAAACACAGAAGTCTTC.

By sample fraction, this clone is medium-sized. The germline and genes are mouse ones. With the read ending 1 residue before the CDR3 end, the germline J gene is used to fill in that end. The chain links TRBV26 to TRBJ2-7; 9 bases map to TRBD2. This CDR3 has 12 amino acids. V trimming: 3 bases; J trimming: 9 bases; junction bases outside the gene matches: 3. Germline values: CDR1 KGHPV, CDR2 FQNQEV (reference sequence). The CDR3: CASSLSDWGQYF. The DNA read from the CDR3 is TGTGCCAGCAGTCTCTCGGACTGGGGACAGTAC. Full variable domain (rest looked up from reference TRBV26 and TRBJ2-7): NSKVIQTPRYLVKGQGQKAKMRCIPEKGHPVVFWYQQNKNNEFKFLINFQNQEVLQQIDMTEKRFSAECPSNSPCSLEIQSSEAGDSALYLCASSLSDWGQYFGPGTRLTVL.

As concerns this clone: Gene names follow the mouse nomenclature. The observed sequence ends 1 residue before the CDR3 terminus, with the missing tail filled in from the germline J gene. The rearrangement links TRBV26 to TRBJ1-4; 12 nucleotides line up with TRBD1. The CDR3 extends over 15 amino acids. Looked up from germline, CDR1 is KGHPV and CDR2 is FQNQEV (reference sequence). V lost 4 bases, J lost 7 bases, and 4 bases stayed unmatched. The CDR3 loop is CASSPGTGGSERLFF. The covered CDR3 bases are TGTGCCAGCAGTCCCGGGACAGGGGGCAGCGAAAGATTATTT.

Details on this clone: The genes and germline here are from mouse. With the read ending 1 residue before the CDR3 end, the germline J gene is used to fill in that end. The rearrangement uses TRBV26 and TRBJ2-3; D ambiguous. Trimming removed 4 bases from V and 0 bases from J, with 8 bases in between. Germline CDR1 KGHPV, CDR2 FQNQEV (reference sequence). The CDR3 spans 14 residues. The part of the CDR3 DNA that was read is TGTGCCAGCAGTCCCCGAGGAAGTGCAGAAACGCTGTAT. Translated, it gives CASSPRGSAETLY. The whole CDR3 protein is CASSPRGSAETLYF.

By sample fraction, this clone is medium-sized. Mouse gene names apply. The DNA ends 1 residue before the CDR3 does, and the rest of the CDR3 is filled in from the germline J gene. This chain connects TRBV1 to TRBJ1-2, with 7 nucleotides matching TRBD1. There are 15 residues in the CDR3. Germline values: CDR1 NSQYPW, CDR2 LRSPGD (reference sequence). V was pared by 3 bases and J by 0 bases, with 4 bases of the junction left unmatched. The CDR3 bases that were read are TGCACCTGCAGTGCCAGGGACAGAGCAAACTCCGACTACACC. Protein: CTCSARDRANSDYT. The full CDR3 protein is CTCSARDRANSDYTF.

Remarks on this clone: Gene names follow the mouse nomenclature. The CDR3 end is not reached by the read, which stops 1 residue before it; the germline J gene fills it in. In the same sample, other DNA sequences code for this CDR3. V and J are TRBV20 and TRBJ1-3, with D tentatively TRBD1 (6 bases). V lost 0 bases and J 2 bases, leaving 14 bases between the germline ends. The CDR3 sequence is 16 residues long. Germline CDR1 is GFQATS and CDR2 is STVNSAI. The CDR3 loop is CGAREGAARPGNTLYF. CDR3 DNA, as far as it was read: TGTGGTGCTAGGGAGGGGGCGGCGCGCCCTGGAAATACGCTCTAT.

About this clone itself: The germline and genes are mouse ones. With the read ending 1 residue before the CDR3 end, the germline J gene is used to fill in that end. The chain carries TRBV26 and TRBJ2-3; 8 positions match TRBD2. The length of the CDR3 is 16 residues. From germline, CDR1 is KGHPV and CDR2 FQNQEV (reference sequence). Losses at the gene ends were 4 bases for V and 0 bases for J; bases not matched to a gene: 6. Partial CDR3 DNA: TGTGCCAGCAGTCCCCTACTGGGGGCTAGTGCAGAAACGCTGTAT. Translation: CASSPLLGASAETLY. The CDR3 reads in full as CASSPLLGASAETLYF.

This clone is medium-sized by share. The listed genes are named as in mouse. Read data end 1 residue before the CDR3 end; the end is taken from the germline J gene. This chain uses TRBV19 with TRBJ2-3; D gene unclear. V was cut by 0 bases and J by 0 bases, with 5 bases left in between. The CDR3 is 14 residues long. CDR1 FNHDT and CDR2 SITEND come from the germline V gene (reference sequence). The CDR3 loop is CASSIVSSAETLYF. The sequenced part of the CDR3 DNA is TGTGCCAGCAGTATAGTCAGTAGTGCAGAAACGCTGTAT.

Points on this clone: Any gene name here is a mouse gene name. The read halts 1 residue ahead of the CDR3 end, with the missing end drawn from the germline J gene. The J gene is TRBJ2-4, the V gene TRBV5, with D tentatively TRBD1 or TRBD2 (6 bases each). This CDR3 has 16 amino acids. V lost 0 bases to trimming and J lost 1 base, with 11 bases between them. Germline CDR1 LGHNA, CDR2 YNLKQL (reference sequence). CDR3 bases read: TGTGCCAGCAGCCAAGATTGGGGGCCTGGTCAAAACACCTTGTAC. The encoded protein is CASSQDWGPGQNTLY. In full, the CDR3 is CASSQDWGPGQNTLYF.

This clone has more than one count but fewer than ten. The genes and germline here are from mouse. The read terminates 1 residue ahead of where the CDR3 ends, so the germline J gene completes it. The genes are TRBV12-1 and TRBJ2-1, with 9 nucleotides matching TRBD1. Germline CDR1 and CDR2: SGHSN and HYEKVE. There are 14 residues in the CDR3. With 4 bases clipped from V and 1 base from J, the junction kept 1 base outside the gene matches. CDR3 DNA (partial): TGTGCCAGCTCGACAGGGGGGAACTATGCTGAGCAGTTC. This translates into CASSTGGNYAEQF. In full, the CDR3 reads CASSTGGNYAEQFF.

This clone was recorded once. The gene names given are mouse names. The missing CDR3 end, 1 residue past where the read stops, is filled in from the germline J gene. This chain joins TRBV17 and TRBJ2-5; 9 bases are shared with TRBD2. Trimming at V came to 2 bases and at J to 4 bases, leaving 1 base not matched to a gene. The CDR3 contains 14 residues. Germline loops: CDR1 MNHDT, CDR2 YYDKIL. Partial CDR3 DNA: TGTGCTAGCAGTAGAAGACTGGGGGAAGACACCCAGTAC. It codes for CASSRRLGEDTQY. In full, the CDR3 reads CASSRRLGEDTQYF.